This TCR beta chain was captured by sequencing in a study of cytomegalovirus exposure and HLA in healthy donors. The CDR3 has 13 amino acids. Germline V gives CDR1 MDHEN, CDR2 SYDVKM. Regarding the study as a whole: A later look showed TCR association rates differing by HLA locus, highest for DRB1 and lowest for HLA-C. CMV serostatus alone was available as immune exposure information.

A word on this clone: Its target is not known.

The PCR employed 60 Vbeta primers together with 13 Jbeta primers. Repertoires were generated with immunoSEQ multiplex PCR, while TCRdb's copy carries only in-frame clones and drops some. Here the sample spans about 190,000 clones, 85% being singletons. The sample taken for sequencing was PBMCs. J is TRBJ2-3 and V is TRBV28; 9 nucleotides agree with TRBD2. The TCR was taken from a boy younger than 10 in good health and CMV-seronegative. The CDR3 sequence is CVSGGRFTDTQYF. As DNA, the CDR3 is TGTGTTAGCGGGGGCAGGTTCACAGATACGCAGTATTTT.